These 5 T cell receptor beta chains came from one sample sequenced in a study of cytomegalovirus exposure and HLA in healthy donors (dated by TCRdb to about 2017). The library was prepared using the immunoSEQ multiplex PCR assay. The multiplex PCR relied on a mix of 60 forward primers for TCR Vbeta segments and 13 reverse primers for TCR Jbeta segments. TCRdb stores this immuneACCESS table with in-frame sequences only. Part of the clones is absent; in the studies checked, under half of the shortfall reflects unresolved V genes, and no reason is known for the rest. The sample table lists roughly 200,000 clones, around 80% of them with a count of one. Of the sample, 1.5% to 2% is held by the ten largest clones. Sequencing input: PBMCs. These receptor sequences come from a man under 40 in good health and CMV-seronegative.

The J gene is TRBJ1-1, the V gene TRBV28; D uncertain. With 6 bases removed from V and 5 bases from J, the gap between germline ends came to 7 bases. Germline loops: CDR1 MDHEN, CDR2 SYDVKM. CDR3 length equals 11 residues. CDR3: CASRKLTEAFF. The DNA of the CDR3 is TGTGCCAGCAGAAAGCTGACTGAAGCTTTCTTT. Complete variable domain (other parts from reference TRBV28 and TRBJ1-1): DVKVTQSSRYLVKRTGEKVFLECVQDMDHENMFWYRQDPGLGLRLIYFSYDVKMKEKGDIPEGYSVSREKKERFSLILESASTNQTSMYLCASRKLTEAFFGQGTRLTVV.

Only a few counts were recorded for this clone. The gene calls are TRBV6-1 and TRBJ2-7; 9 bases line up with TRBD2. CDR3 length equals 14 residues. Germline CDR1 is MNHNS and CDR2 is SASEGT. The trim removed 4 bases at V and 3 bases at J, leaving 4 bases unmatched. The CDR3 loop is CASSGAGGFYEQYF. The CDR3 bases are TGTGCCAGCAGTGGGGCGGGAGGGTTCTACGAGCAGTACTTC.

This clone was seen a few times. V gene TRBV29-1 combines with J gene TRBJ2-2; D is uncertain. The CDR3 extends over 12 amino acids. CDR1 and CDR2 (germline): SQVTM, ANQGSEA. Trimming left V 3 bases short and J 1 base short, with 3 bases between. The CDR3 loop reads CSVDRNTGELFF. The CDR3 DNA reads as TGCAGCGTTGATCGGAACACCGGGGAGCTGTTTTTT.

V gene TRBV6-1 combines with J gene TRBJ2-2, with D unresolved. Germline loops: CDR1 MNHNS, CDR2 SASEGT. The germline V and J ends were trimmed by 3 bases and 1 base, with 3 bases remaining between them. The CDR3 is 13 amino acids. The CDR3 DNA reads as TGTGCCAGCAGTGACAGGAACACCGGGGAGCTGTTTTTT. It specifies CASSDRNTGELFF.

The DNA of the CDR3 is TGTGCCAGCAGCTTAGGCCCAGGCACAGATACGCAGTATTTT. It codes for CASSLGPGTDTQYF. The genes are TRBV11-3 and TRBJ2-3, with D unclear. The CDR3 is made up of 14 amino acids. Trimming took off 1 base at V and 1 base at J, with 6 bases between the two ends. The V gene's germline CDR1 is SGHNT and CDR2 YENEEA.